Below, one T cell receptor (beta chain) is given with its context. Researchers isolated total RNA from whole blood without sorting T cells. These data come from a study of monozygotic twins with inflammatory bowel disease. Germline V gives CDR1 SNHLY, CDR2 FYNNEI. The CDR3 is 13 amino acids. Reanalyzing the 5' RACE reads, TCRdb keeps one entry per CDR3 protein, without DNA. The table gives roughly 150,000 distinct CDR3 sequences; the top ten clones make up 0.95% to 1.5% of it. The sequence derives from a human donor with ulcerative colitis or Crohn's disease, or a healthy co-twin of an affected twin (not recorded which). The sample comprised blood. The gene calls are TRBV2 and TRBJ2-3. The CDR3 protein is CASSEVTADTQYF. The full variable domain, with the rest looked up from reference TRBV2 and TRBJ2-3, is EPEVTQTPSHQVTQMGQEVILRCVPISNHLYFYWYRQILGQKVEFLVSFYNNEISEKSEIFDDQFSVERPDGSNFTLKIRSTKLEDSAMYFCASSEVTADTQYFGPGTRLTVL.